This is a list of T cell receptor beta chains from one sample in a study of T cell repertoires in cytomegalovirus infection. TCRdb re-called the reads through MiXCR, storing one row per CDR3 protein. The sample shows 300,000 or so distinct CDR3 sequences, 25% of them seen only once. The sequenced sample was PBMCs. Every receptor here comes from a human donor in good health (CMV status not recorded). Some clones in this sample may be carry-over from other donors' samples. Both conserved end residues are part of each CDR3. A D gene is named only where the DNA matches it firmly. Expanded clones get a size class; other rows say once, few or many, or leave the size out.

J: TRBJ2-2; V: TRBV6-2/TRBV6-3; size: .; D: TRBD2; DNA: TGTGCCAGCAGCGCGGGGGTCGCCGGGGAGCTGTTTTTT; CDR3: CASSAGVAGELFF
J: TRBJ2-6; V: TRBV7-9; size: .; D: TRBD1; DNA: TGTGCCAGCAGCACAGGGGCCGGGGCCAACGTCCTGACTTTC; CDR3: CASSTGAGANVLTF
J: TRBJ1-1; V: TRBV11-2; size: .; D: .; DNA: TGTGCCAGCAGCTTAGAGGGGGCTCTCGGCACTGAAGCTTTCTTT; CDR3: CASSLEGALGTEAFF
J: TRBJ1-1; V: TRBV19; size: .; D: .; DNA: TGTGCCAGCGAGGCCGGGACAAATTTGGCTTTCTTT; CDR3: CASEAGTNLAFF
J: TRBJ2-3; V: TRBV12-3/TRBV12-4; size: many; D: .; DNA: TGTGCCAGCAGTTTAAGCCCGGGCCTAGGGGTGCCAGATACGCAGTATTTT; CDR3: CASSLSPGLGVPDTQYF
J: TRBJ2-3; V: TRBV6-1; size: many; D: .; DNA: TGTGCCAGCACGAGGGGGGCAGAATTCACAGATACGCAGTATTTT; CDR3: CASTRGAEFTDTQYF
J: TRBJ1-2; V: TRBV20-1; size: .; D: .; DNA: TGCAGTGCTAGAGTTCAGAGCTTCGACTATGGCTACACCTTT; CDR3: CSARVQSFDYGYTF
J: TRBJ1-4; V: TRBV14; size: .; D: .; DNA: TGTGCCAGCAGCCAAGATCTCTTTGGGGGTGAAAAACTGTTTTTT; CDR3: CASSQDLFGGEKLFF
J: TRBJ2-3; V: TRBV6-1; size: few; D: TRBD2; DNA: TGTGCCAGCAGTGAACCACTAGCGAGCTTAGATACGCAGTATTTT; CDR3: CASSEPLASLDTQYF
J: TRBJ2-5; V: TRBV29-1; size: .; D: .; DNA: TGCAGCGTTGGGTCCCCCCAAGAGACCCAGTACTTC; CDR3: CSVGSPQETQYF
J: TRBJ1-4; V: TRBV5-1; size: .; D: .; DNA: TGCGCCAGCAGCCCGGGGCAATCCGGGGCTAATGAAAAACTGTTTTTT; CDR3: CASSPGQSGANEKLFF
J: TRBJ2-7; V: TRBV7-2; size: .; D: TRBD2; DNA: TGTGCCAGCAGCTTAGAGGGACTAGCGGGGGGGGGAAGATACTACGAGCAGTACTTC; CDR3: CASSLEGLAGGGRYYEQYF
J: TRBJ2-7; V: TRBV11-2; size: .; D: .; DNA: TGTGCCAGCAGCTTAAATATCGCCAGGGCCTACGAGCAGTACTTC; CDR3: CASSLNIARAYEQYF
J: TRBJ1-3; V: TRBV29-1; size: .; D: .; DNA: TGCAGCGTTGAAGGGGGGGGAAACACCATATATTTT; CDR3: CSVEGGGNTIYF
J: TRBJ2-3; V: TRBV20-1; size: .; D: .; DNA: TGCAGTGCTAGCAGGGGCCCCAGTGATACGCAGTATTTT; CDR3: CSASRGPSDTQYF
J: TRBJ2-3; V: TRBV6-2/TRBV6-3; size: .; D: .; DNA: TGTGCCAGCAGTTACGTAGGACCAGCGGTCCCAGATACGCAGTATTTT; CDR3: CASSYVGPAVPDTQYF
J: TRBJ2-2; V: TRBV4-1; size: many; D: .; DNA: TGCGCCAGCAGCCAAAGGGTAGTCGGGGAGCTGTTTTTT; CDR3: CASSQRVVGELFF
J: TRBJ1-1; V: TRBV7-6; size: .; D: .; DNA: TGTGCCAGCAGCCCCCCTTCGGGACAAAACACTGAAGCTTTCTTT; CDR3: CASSPPSGQNTEAFF
J: TRBJ2-7; V: TRBV7-8; size: many; D: .; DNA: TGTGCCAGCAGCTTAGCCCCAGAGTACGAGCAGTACTTC; CDR3: CASSLAPEYEQYF
J: TRBJ2-3; V: TRBV7-2; size: many; D: .; DNA: TGTGCCAGCAGCTTACGGGCCCAGGGGACAGATACGCAGTATTTT; CDR3: CASSLRAQGTDTQYF
J: TRBJ2-1; V: TRBV28; size: few; D: TRBD2; DNA: TGTGCCAGCAGCGGGAGGGCTCGGAATGAGCAGTTCTTC; CDR3: CASSGRARNEQFF
J: TRBJ2-1; V: TRBV12-3/TRBV12-4; size: few; D: .; DNA: TGTGCCAGCAGGTTCGGCATAGAGCAGTTCTTC; CDR3: CASRFGIEQFF
J: TRBJ1-5; V: TRBV6-1; size: .; D: .; DNA: TGTGCCAGCAACAACGGACCCGGACAGCCCCAGCATTTT; CDR3: CASNNGPGQPQHF
J: TRBJ1-1; V: TRBV6-2/TRBV6-3; size: few; D: .; DNA: TGTGCCAGCAGTGTTTCAATCGGCACTGAAGCTTTCTTT; CDR3: CASSVSIGTEAFF
J: TRBJ2-2; V: TRBV12-3/TRBV12-4; size: once; D: .; DNA: TGTGCCAGCAGTTTGAGGGGTAATGGGGAGCTGTTTTTT; CDR3: CASSLRGNGELFF
J: TRBJ1-2; V: TRBV20-1; size: .; D: .; DNA: TGCAGTGCCCCCCGGGGGGGGAACTATGGCTACACCTTC; CDR3: CSAPRGGNYGYTF